Below, 15 T cell receptor beta chains from the same sample are listed, as sequenced in a study of metastatic and nonmetastatic thyroid tumors. TCRdb re-analyzed the PCR reads using MiXCR. In the table there are roughly 25,000 clones, roughly 13% of which are singletons. All patients were untreated before thyroid surgery. Sequenced material: blood. All receptors come from a female donor with papillary thyroid cancer or a benign thyroid nodule (not recorded which). Some clones in this sample may be carry-over from other donors' samples.

In regard to this clone: This could be a read error, since a much larger clone is one nucleotide away. The J gene is TRBJ2-5, the V gene TRBV7-9, with D possibly matching TRBD2 (6 bases). The CDR3 loop spans 12 amino acids. The V gene lost 10 bases and the J gene lost 3 bases, with 12 bases spanning the gap. Per the germline V gene, CDR1 is SEHNR and CDR2 is FQNEAQ (reference sequence). The CDR3: CATGWGEETQYF. In DNA form, the CDR3 reads TGTGCCACCGGCTGGGGGGAAGAGACCCAGTACTTC.

By sample share, this clone is medium-sized (0.01 to 0.1%). The chain is built from TRBV4-3 and TRBJ2-7, with D perhaps TRBD2 (6 bases). This CDR3 contains 13 residues. Germline lookup yields CDR1 LGHNA and CDR2 YSLEER. The germline V and J ends were trimmed by 1 base and 3 bases, with 7 bases remaining between them. The CDR3 DNA is TGCGCCAGCAGCCAAGGGACTAACTACGAGCAGTACTTC. Protein sequence: CASSQGTNYEQYF.

In this sample, this clone is medium-sized. The genes are TRBV5-1 and TRBJ1-6; D unclear. The CDR3 has 17 residues. Per germline, CDR1 SGHRS and CDR2 YFSETQ. V lost 0 bases and J lost 0, with 10 bases in between. The CDR3 bases are TGCGCCAGCAGCTTGGGACGGGATAGCTCCTATAATTCACCCCTCCACTTT. This codes for CASSLGRDSSYNSPLHF.

J is TRBJ2-7 and V is TRBV18; D tentatively fits TRBD1 or TRBD2 (7 bases each). Trimming cost V 2 bases and J 6 bases, with 14 bases left between them. The CDR3 runs 14 residues. CDR1 KGHSH and CDR2 LQKENI come from the germline V gene. CDR3 coding DNA: TGTGCCAGCTCACCAGTTCAGGGGGGGACCGAGCAGTACTTC. This codes for CASSPVQGGTEQYF.

This chain connects TRBV5-1 to TRBJ2-2, with D perhaps TRBD1 (6 bases). The V end lost 4 bases, the J end lost 2 bases, and 12 bases lay between the germline ends. The CDR3 consists of 15 residues. Germline V gene data show CDR1 as SGHRS and CDR2 as YFSETQ. The CDR3 DNA reads TGCGCCAGCAGCCAGGGGACACTTAACACCGGGGAGCTGTTTTTT. Translation gives CASSQGTLNTGELFF.

This clone was picked up many times. The J gene is TRBJ2-1, the V gene TRBV6-2 or TRBV6-3; the D gene could be TRBD1 or TRBD2 (5 bases each). The V and J ends lost 7 bases and 8 bases respectively, with 15 bases between them. CDR3 length equals 13 residues. Germline lookup yields CDR1 MNHEY and CDR2 SVGEGT. CDR3 amino acids: CASTWAGRDEQFF. DNA for the CDR3: TGTGCCAGCACCTGGGCAGGGCGGGATGAGCAGTTCTTC.

This clone was recorded many times. This rearrangement joins TRBV15 to TRBJ1-5, with TRBD1 as a possible D gene (5 bases). Between the trimmed V and J ends, which lost 0 bases and 0 bases, there was a span of 15 bases. CDR1 and CDR2 (germline): LNHNV, YYDKDF (reference sequence). The CDR3 loop spans 18 amino acids. The DNA for the CDR3 is TGTGCCACCAGCAGAGATAAATCGGGGCTAAATAGCAATCAGCCCCAGCATTTT. Translated: CATSRDKSGLNSNQPQHF.

This clone was detected ten times or more. The chain's CDR3 is CASSEVGRGGYQPQHF. The CDR3 DNA is TGTGCCAGCAGTGAAGTTGGCAGGGGGGGCTATCAGCCCCAGCATTTT. The chain combines TRBV6-1 with TRBJ1-5; 7 bases line up with TRBD1. Trimming removed 1 base from V and 5 bases from J; junction bases left unmatched: 8. Germline assignment: CDR1 MNHNS and CDR2 SASEGT. The CDR3 covers 16 residues.

This clone is medium-sized (0.01 to 0.1%). V gene TRBV7-2 combines with J gene TRBJ2-7, with D maybe TRBD1 (6 bases). Trimming took 5 bases from V and 2 from J, leaving 19 bases between them. Germline-derived CDR1 and CDR2 are SGHTA and FQGNSA. The CDR3 is 16 residues long. This CDR3 is CASSEFPQGRTYEQYF. For the CDR3, the DNA is TGTGCCAGCAGCGAATTCCCCCAGGGGCGTACCTACGAGCAGTACTTC.

Concerning this clone itself: This may come from a read error, since a much larger clone is one base off. This chain connects TRBV10-3 to TRBJ1-2; D not certain. The CDR3 is 12 amino acids. Trimming took 5 bases from V and 7 from J, leaving 11 bases between them. Germline V CDR1 and CDR2: ENHRY, SYGVKD. CDR3 sequence (DNA): TGTGCCATCAGTTGGCCCTCGTCTGGCTACACCTTC. This sequence encodes CAISWPSSGYTF.

The chain has TRBV27 and TRBJ1-1; D is undetermined. Looked up from germline, CDR1 is MNHEY and CDR2 is SMNVEV (reference sequence). Deletions cut 3 bases from V and 2 bases from J, with 7 bases between. The CDR3 has 13 residues. Here the CDR3 reads CASSFKGNTEAFF. The CDR3, as DNA: TGTGCCAGCAGTTTCAAAGGCAACACTGAAGCTTTCTTT.

The chain combines TRBV20-1 with TRBJ1-3; TRBD1 aligns across 10 bases. This CDR3 region has 15 residues. CDR1 and CDR2 from the germline V gene are DFQATT and SNEGSKA (reference sequence). The ends lost 0 bases at V and 8 bases at J; junction bases unmatched: 7. CDR3 nucleotides: TGCAGTGCTAGAGATCCGGGACAGGGGAGAGACACCATATATTTT. Its translation is CSARDPGQGRDTIYF.

The chain carries TRBV11-2 and TRBJ2-3; 7 bases map to TRBD2. The CDR3 runs to 14 residues. The J segment lost 11 bases and the V segment lost 9 bases, leaving 17 bases of the junction unmatched. Germline V gives CDR1 SGHAT, CDR2 FQNNGV. DNA of the CDR3: TGTGCCAGAATCTTTGGGGGAGGGACCGAGGGGCAGTATTTT. Its protein product is CARIFGGGTEGQYF.

In this sample, this clone is medium-sized. The chain carries TRBV19 and TRBJ1-5; D gene ambiguous. Germline CDR1 is LNHDA and CDR2 is SQIVND (reference sequence). The CDR3 sequence is 17 residues long. V shed 6 bases and J shed 1 base, with 19 bases lying between them. The CDR3 DNA sequence: TGTGCCAGTAGACTCCTCTTCCGGGCCCAAAGCAATCAGCCCCAGCATTTT. Encoded protein: CASRLLFRAQSNQPQHF. Filled out from reference TRBV19 and TRBJ1-5, the complete variable domain reads DGGITQSPKYLFRKEGQNVTLSCEQNLNHDAMYWYRQDPGQGLRLIYYSQIVNDFQKGDIAEGYSVSREKKESFPLTVTSAQKNPTAFYLCASRLLFRAQSNQPQHFGDGTRLSIL.

Many counts were recorded for this clone. A much larger clone differs by one base, so this may be a read error. J is TRBJ1-3 and V is TRBV7-8, with D possibly being TRBD1 (6 bases). CDR3 length: 14 residues. V was shortened by 5 bases and J by 2 bases, with 10 bases between the two germline ends. Germline assignment: CDR1 SGHVS and CDR2 FQNEAQ. CDR3 loop: CASSAAGAGNTIYF. As DNA, the CDR3 is TGTGCCAGCAGCGCTGCAGGGGCTGGAAACACCATATATTTT.